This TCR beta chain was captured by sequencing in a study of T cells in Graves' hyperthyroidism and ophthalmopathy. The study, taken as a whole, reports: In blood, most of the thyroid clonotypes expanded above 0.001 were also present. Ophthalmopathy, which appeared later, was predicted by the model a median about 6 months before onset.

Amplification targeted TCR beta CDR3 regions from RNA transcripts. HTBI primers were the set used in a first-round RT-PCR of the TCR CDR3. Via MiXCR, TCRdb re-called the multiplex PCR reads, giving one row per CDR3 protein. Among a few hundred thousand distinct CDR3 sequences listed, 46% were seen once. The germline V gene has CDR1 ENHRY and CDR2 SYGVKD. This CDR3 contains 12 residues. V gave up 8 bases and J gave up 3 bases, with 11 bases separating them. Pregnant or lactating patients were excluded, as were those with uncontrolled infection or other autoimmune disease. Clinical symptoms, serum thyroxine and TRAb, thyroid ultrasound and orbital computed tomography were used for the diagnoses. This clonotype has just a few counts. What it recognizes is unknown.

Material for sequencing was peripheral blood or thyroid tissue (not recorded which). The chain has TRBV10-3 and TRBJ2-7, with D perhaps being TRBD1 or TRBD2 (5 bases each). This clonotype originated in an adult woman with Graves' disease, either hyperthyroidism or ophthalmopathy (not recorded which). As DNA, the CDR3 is TGTGCCATCGGATGGGGGAACTACGAGCAGTACTTC. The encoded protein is CAIGWGNYEQYF.